These T cell receptor beta chains were read from a single sample in a study of blood T cell repertoires in COVID-19. Clones were read by immunoSEQ multiplex PCR, and TCRdb kept only the in-frame ones, dropping some. The sample lists about 280,000 clones; 85% were seen once. Sequencing was carried out using peripheral blood. Receptors were obtained from a human donor in a cohort sampled during active COVID-19. CDR3s include the opening cysteine and the closing phenylalanine or tryptophan. Each record gives: CDR3 protein, J gene, V gene.

CAWSWTGTMTEAFF | TRBJ1-1 | TRBV30
CATSEGQGINSETQYF | TRBJ2-5 | TRBV24-1
CASSLQDTEAFF | TRBJ1-1 | TRBV5-4
CAIRKQNTGELFF | TRBJ2-2 | TRBV19
CATTGLAGVGEQFF | TRBJ2-1 | TRBV28
CASSFRGTEAFF | TRBJ1-1 | TRBV6-5
CASSQGGQAGTAFF | TRBJ1-1 | TRBV3-1/TRBV3-2
CSARGPSGYEQYF | TRBJ2-7 | TRBV29-1
CASSLGGSGINEQFF | TRBJ2-1 | TRBV5-1
CASSPIGFSYNEQFF | TRBJ2-1 | TRBV18
CASASVDGGWSYEQYF | TRBJ2-7 | TRBV7-2
CASSPKGQGVWSNQPQHF | TRBJ1-5 | TRBV6-2/TRBV6-3
CASSRGSRAEVIGNTIYF | TRBJ1-3 | TRBV5-5
CASSEGLAGGDTQYF | TRBJ2-3 | TRBV6-1
CAWNREISSTDTQYF | TRBJ2-3 | TRBV30
CASSSGRASSYEQFF | TRBJ2-1 | TRBV6-5
CATFPLAGFTDTQYF | TRBJ2-3 | TRBV24-1
CASSLASGDSPLHF | TRBJ1-6 | TRBV5-1
CASSALWSSGMGKDTQYF | TRBJ2-3 | TRBV5-1
CASSGYRDPGLYGYTF | TRBJ1-2 | TRBV6-1
CASSRGGVGIGSSQYF | TRBJ2-7 | TRBV7-9
CASSKQGDNEKLFF | TRBJ1-4 | TRBV19
CAWSVYGLAGKETQYF | TRBJ2-5 | TRBV30
CASSSHRDNSPLHF | TRBJ1-6 | TRBV7-8
CASSLAGSTELYGYTF | TRBJ1-2 | TRBV7-8
CSQAGDEQYF | TRBJ2-7 | TRBV20-1
CASTGSGRVGSDEQFF | TRBJ2-1 | TRBV19
CASNAGTTYNEQFF | TRBJ2-1 | TRBV19
CASSFDRLQGQYF | TRBJ2-7 | TRBV2
CASSLLTSAANSYEQYF | TRBJ2-7 | TRBV21-1
CASSPSGTDTQYF | TRBJ2-3 | TRBV7-7
CASREDRGGTDTQYF | TRBJ2-3 | TRBV28
CASSTQGYYEQYF | TRBJ2-7 | TRBV2
CASSLAPQGSGGAEQYF | TRBJ2-7 | TRBV5-1
CASGGQAHTEAFF | TRBJ1-1 | TRBV27
CASSPTANTGELFF | TRBJ2-2 | TRBV3-1/TRBV3-2
CASRPTGIRETQYF | TRBJ2-5 | TRBV5-4
CASSLAGAGNTIYF | TRBJ1-3 | TRBV7-9
CASSLLVGEGDYEQYF | TRBJ2-7 | TRBV28
CASSLGPRGEAFF | TRBJ1-1 | TRBV7-2
CASSLPSRGGTQYF | TRBJ2-5 | TRBV6-5
CASSLFSGGGYGYTF | TRBJ1-2 | TRBV28
CASSLVWPSYEQYF | TRBJ2-7 | TRBV5-6
CASSLLRRGRDTGELFF | TRBJ2-2 | TRBV7-8
CASSEKGDLYGYTF | TRBJ1-2 | TRBV6-1
CASSNSGVEETQYF | TRBJ2-5 | TRBV18
CVLGRGRDGLYNEQFF | TRBJ2-1 | TRBV19
CATRQNYGYTF | TRBJ1-2 | TRBV19
CASSLDLNYEQYF | TRBJ2-7 | TRBV7-2
CSVAGTRSYNEQFF | TRBJ2-1 | TRBV29-1
CASSSRGPPTNEKLFF | TRBJ1-4 | TRBV6-5
CASTRQNFSPLHF | TRBJ1-6 | TRBV6-5
CSVGQGALTGELFF | TRBJ2-2 | TRBV29-1
CASTGTGGNIQYF | TRBJ2-4 | TRBV11-2
CASSLDSSYNEQFF | TRBJ2-1 | TRBV5-1
CASSPRDRKETQYF | TRBJ2-5 | TRBV7-2
CASSVGPGGNTEAFF | TRBJ1-1 | TRBV9
CAISESPSGTYMNEQFF | TRBJ2-1 | TRBV10-3
CASSLGGQGAGGYTF | TRBJ1-2 | TRBV7-2
CASSVVASGEVGQFF | TRBJ2-1 | TRBV9